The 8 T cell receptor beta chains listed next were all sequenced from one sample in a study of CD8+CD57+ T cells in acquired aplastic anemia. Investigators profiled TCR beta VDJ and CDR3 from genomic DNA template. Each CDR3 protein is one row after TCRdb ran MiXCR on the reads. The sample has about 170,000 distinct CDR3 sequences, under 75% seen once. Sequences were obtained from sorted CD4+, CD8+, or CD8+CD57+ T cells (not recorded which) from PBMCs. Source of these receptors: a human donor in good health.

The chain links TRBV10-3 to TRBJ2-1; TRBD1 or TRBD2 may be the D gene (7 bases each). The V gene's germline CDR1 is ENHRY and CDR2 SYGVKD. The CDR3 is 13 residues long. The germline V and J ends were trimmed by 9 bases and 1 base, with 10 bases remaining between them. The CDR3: CAIQGGSYNEQFF. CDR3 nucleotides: TGTGCCATTCAGGGGGGGTCCTACAATGAGCAGTTCTTC.

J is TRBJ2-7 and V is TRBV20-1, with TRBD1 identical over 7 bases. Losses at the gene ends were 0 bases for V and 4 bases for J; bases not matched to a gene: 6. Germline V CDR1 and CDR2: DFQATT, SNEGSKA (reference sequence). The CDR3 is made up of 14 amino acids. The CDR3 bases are TGCAGTGCTAGAGATCTGGGGACAGTTTACGAGCAGTACTTC. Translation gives CSARDLGTVYEQYF.

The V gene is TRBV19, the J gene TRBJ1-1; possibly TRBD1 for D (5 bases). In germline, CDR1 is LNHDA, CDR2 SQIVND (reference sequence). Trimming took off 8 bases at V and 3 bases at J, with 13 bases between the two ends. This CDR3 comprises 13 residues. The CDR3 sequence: CASGDRGDTEAFF. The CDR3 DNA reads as TGTGCCAGTGGGGACCGAGGCGACACTGAAGCTTTCTTT.

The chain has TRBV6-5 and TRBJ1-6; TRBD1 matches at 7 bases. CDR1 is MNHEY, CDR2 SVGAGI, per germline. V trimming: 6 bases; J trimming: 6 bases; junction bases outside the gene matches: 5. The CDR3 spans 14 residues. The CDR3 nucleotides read TGTGCCAGCAGAAAGGGGGCCGCTAATTCACCCCTCCACTTT. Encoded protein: CASRKGAANSPLHF.

The CDR3 region has the DNA TGCAGTGCTAGAGATGGTGGGGTGGGCACTGAAGCTTTCTTT. Translating gives CSARDGGVGTEAFF. The chain has TRBV20-1 and TRBJ1-1; no definite D call. CDR3 length: 14 amino acids. Germline CDR1 and CDR2: DFQATT and SNEGSKA (reference sequence). V lost 0 bases and J lost 4, with 12 bases in between.

CDR3 residues: CASSTGGDQPQHF. CDR3 bases: TGTGCCAGCAGTACCGGGGGGGATCAGCCCCAGCATTTT. The V gene is TRBV2, the J gene TRBJ1-5; TRBD1 might be the D (5 bases). With 5 bases removed from V and 5 bases from J, the gap between germline ends came to 10 bases. Germline-derived CDR1 and CDR2 are SNHLY and FYNNEI. CDR3 length: 13 amino acids. Full variable domain (missing parts from reference TRBV2 and TRBJ1-5): EPEVTQTPSHQVTQMGQEVILRCVPISNHLYFYWYRQILGQKVEFLVSFYNNEISEKSEIFDDQFSVERPDGSNFTLKIRSTKLEDSAMYFCASSTGGDQPQHFGDGTRLSIL.

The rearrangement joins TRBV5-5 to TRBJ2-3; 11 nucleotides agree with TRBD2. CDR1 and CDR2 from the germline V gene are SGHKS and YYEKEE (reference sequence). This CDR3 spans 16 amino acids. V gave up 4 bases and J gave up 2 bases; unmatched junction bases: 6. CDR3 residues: CASSRGLAENTDTQYF. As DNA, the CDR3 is TGTGCCAGCAGCCGGGGACTAGCGGAAAACACAGATACGCAGTATTTT.

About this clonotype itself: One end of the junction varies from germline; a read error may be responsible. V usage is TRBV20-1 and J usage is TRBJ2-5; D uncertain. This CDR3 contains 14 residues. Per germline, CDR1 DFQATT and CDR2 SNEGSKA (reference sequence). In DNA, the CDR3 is TGCAGTGCTCCTTACGACCGACCTCAAGGGACCCAGTACTTC. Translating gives CSAPYDRPQGTQYF.